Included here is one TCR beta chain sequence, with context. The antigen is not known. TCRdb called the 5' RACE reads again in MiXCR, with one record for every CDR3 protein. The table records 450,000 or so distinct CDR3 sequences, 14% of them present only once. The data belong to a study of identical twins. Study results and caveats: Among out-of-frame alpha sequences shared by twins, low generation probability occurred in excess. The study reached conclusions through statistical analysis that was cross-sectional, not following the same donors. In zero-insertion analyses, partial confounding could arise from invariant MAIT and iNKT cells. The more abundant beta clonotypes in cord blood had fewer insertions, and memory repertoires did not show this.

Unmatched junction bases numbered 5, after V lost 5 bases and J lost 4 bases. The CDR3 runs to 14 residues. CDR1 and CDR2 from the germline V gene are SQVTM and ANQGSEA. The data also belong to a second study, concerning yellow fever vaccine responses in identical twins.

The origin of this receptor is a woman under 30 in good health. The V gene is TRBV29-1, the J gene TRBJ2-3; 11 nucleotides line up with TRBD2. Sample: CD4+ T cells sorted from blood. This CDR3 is CSVPLAGGPDTQYF. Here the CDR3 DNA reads TGCAGCGTTCCTCTAGCGGGGGGTCCAGATACGCAGTATTTT.